These 29 T cell receptor beta chains were sequenced from one sample in a study of blood T cell repertoires in COVID-19. TCRdb keeps only in-frame clones here, not all; method: immunoSEQ multiplex PCR. The table has about 58,000 clones, around 83% seen once. The sequenced sample consisted of peripheral blood. These receptors came from a man aged 45-65 years with COVID-19, enrolled during active disease.

This sequence joins TRBV10-3 and TRBJ2-7, with 9 positions matching TRBD1. CDR1 is ENHRY and CDR2 is SYGVKD in the germline V gene. The CDR3 is 15 residues long. J lost 3 bases, V lost 4 bases, and 7 bases had no gene match. The CDR3 DNA reads as TGTGCCATCAGTGTCCGTGGACAGGGGCACTACGAGCAGTACTTC. It specifies CAISVRGQGHYEQYF.

CDR3: CASTLGGEGYEQYF. The CDR3 DNA reads TGCGCCAGCACCCTAGGGGGGGAGGGCTACGAGCAGTACTTC. The chain recombines TRBV5-1 with TRBJ2-7; a weak D match, TRBD2 (7 bases). This CDR3 is 14 amino acids long. The germline V and J ends were trimmed by 6 bases and 3 bases, with 16 bases remaining between them. In germline, CDR1 is SGHRS, CDR2 YFSETQ. The complete variable domain, with remaining parts taken from reference TRBV5-1 and TRBJ2-7, reads KAGVTQTPRYLIKTRGQQVTLSCSPISGHRSVSWYQQTPGQGLQFLFEYFSETQRNKGNFPGRFSGRQFSNSRSEMNVSTLELGDSALYLCASTLGGEGYEQYFGPGTRLTVT.

V usage is TRBV7-2 and J usage is TRBJ2-7; TRBD2 matches at 14 bases. The length of the CDR3 is 18 residues. Losses at the gene ends were 4 bases for V and 0 bases for J; bases not matched to a gene: 8. Germline CDR1 and CDR2: SGHTA and FQGNSA. CDR3 DNA sequence: TGTGCCAGCAGCTCTGACAGGACTAGCGGGAGGTACTCCTACGAGCAGTACTTC. It codes for CASSSDRTSGRYSYEQYF.

This clone occurred many times. This rearrangement joins TRBV28 to TRBJ1-4; D not resolved. The germline CDR1 and CDR2 sequences are MDHEN and SYDVKM. The CDR3 spans 14 residues. Trimming left V 3 bases short and J 8 bases short, with 13 bases between. The CDR3 here is CASSFLGSWEKLFF. The CDR3 DNA follows: TGTGCCAGCAGTTTTCTGGGTAGCTGGGAAAAACTGTTTTTT.

The gene calls are TRBV11-2 and TRBJ1-2; 8 bases align to TRBD1. The CDR3 is 13 residues long. The J segment lost 14 bases and the V segment lost 2 bases, leaving 10 bases of the junction unmatched. The germline V gene has CDR1 SGHAT and CDR2 FQNNGV. CDR3 protein: CASSLRGTGGSTF. For the CDR3, the DNA is TGTGCCAGCAGCTTAAGGGGAACAGGGGGTTCGACCTTC.

This sequence joins TRBV19 and TRBJ2-1; perhaps TRBD2 as D (6 bases). V was trimmed by 7 bases and J by 6 bases, leaving 10 bases between them. The germline gives CDR1 LNHDA, CDR2 SQIVND (reference sequence). CDR3 length: 12 amino acids. CDR3 in amino acids: CASTTRFNEQFF. As DNA, the CDR3 is TGTGCCAGTACGACTAGGTTCAATGAGCAGTTCTTC. The full variable domain, its missing parts supplied by reference TRBV19 and TRBJ2-1, is DGGITQSPKYLFRKEGQNVTLSCEQNLNHDAMYWYRQDPGQGLRLIYYSQIVNDFQKGDIAEGYSVSREKKESFPLTVTSAQKNPTAFYLCASTTRFNEQFFGPGTRLTVL.

The chain employs TRBV3-1 (or the pseudogene TRBV3-2) and TRBJ2-1, with D perhaps matching TRBD2 (5 bases). V was shortened by 2 bases and J by 4 bases, with 12 bases between the two germline ends. The CDR3 runs 15 residues. Germline CDR1 and CDR2: LGHDT and YNNKEL (reference sequence). The CDR3, as DNA: TGTGCCAGCAGCCAATACCGGGATCTTTACAATGAGCAGTTCTTC. As protein: CASSQYRDLYNEQFF.

The V gene is TRBV3-1 (or the pseudogene TRBV3-2), the J gene TRBJ1-1; perhaps TRBD1 as D (5 bases). Germline lookup yields CDR1 LGHDT and CDR2 YNNKEL (reference sequence). V lost 1 base to trimming and J lost 4 bases, with 7 bases between them. CDR3 size: 13 residues. CDR3 residues: CASSQVQGTEAFF. CDR3 DNA: TGTGCCAGCAGCCAAGTTCAGGGCACTGAAGCTTTCTTT.

The chain links TRBV3-1 (or the pseudogene TRBV3-2) to TRBJ2-3; D is unresolved. V was shortened by 1 base and J by 3 bases, with 11 bases between the two germline ends. The CDR3 spans 15 residues. Germline CDR1 and CDR2: LGHDT and YNNKEL (reference sequence). CDR3 DNA sequence: TGTGCCAGCAGCCAAGTGGCTAGAGGAACAGATACGCAGTATTTT. As protein: CASSQVARGTDTQYF.

The rearrangement uses TRBV10-1 and TRBJ2-3; D gene uncertain. V lost 4 bases and J 1 base, leaving 6 bases between the germline ends. CDR1 is WNHNN, CDR2 SYGVQD, per germline (reference sequence). The CDR3 runs 13 residues. CDR3 in amino acids: CASSAGGTDTQYF. As DNA, the CDR3 is TGCGCCAGCAGTGCGGGTGGCACAGATACGCAGTATTTT.

The chain employs TRBV6-5 and TRBJ1-1; D remains ambiguous. The germline V gene has CDR1 MNHEY and CDR2 SVGAGI. Trimming stripped 2 bases from V and 1 base from J, with 8 bases between. The CDR3 has 14 residues. The CDR3 here is CASSYTRGNTEAFF. DNA for the CDR3: TGTGCCAGCAGTTACACGCGGGGGAACACTGAAGCTTTCTTT.

The chain is built from TRBV19 and TRBJ1-5, with TRBD1 as a possible D gene (5 bases). The CDR3 runs 15 residues. Trimming pared 4 bases from V and 9 bases from J, leaving 19 bases between. Germline V gene lookup returns CDR1 LNHDA and CDR2 SQIVND (reference sequence). CDR3 in DNA: TGTGCCAGTAGTAGACAGAGAACAGGATCTCTGCCCCAGCATTTT. The encoded protein is CASSRQRTGSLPQHF. The whole variable domain, filled in from reference TRBV19 and TRBJ1-5, reads DGGITQSPKYLFRKEGQNVTLSCEQNLNHDAMYWYRQDPGQGLRLIYYSQIVNDFQKGDIAEGYSVSREKKESFPLTVTSAQKNPTAFYLCASSRQRTGSLPQHFGDGTRLSIL.

V and J are TRBV19 and TRBJ1-1, with D perhaps matching TRBD1 (6 bases). CDR3 length: 13 amino acids. V lost 5 bases to trimming and J lost 4 bases, with 11 bases between them. Germline CDR1 reads LNHDA; CDR2 reads SQIVND (reference sequence). The CDR3 spells CASSVQGGTEAFF. As DNA, the CDR3 is TGTGCCAGTAGTGTACAGGGTGGCACTGAAGCTTTCTTT.

This chain joins TRBV6-6 and TRBJ2-3; 10 positions agree with TRBD2. The germline CDR1 and CDR2 sequences are MNHNY and SVGAGI (reference sequence). The length of the CDR3 is 13 residues. V lost 11 bases to trimming and J lost 14 bases; unmatched junction nucleotides: 16. The chain's CDR3 is CAVQGGTSETRYF. The CDR3 nucleotides are TGTGCCGTACAGGGGGGGACTAGCGAGACCCGGTATTTT.

The rearrangement joins TRBV6-1 to TRBJ1-2; possibly TRBD1 for D (5 bases). Trimming pared 2 bases from V and 5 bases from J, leaving 6 bases between. CDR1 and CDR2 from the germline V gene are MNHNS and SASEGT. The CDR3 contains 12 residues. CDR3 DNA sequence: TGTGCCAGCAGTGAAAGGGGTTATGGCTACACCTTC. Protein: CASSERGYGYTF.

The chain combines TRBV19 with TRBJ2-7; possibly TRBD2 for D (5 bases). V shed 6 bases and J shed 2 bases, with 11 bases lying between them. The CDR3 spans 13 residues. In germline, CDR1 is LNHDA, CDR2 SQIVND (reference sequence). This CDR3 reads CASRFGETYEQYF. For the CDR3, the DNA is TGTGCCAGTAGGTTCGGGGAAACCTACGAGCAGTACTTC.

The V gene is TRBV7-2, the J gene TRBJ2-3, with TRBD1 as a possible D gene (6 bases). V was clipped by 3 bases and J by 4 bases, with 11 bases between them. The CDR3 extends over 14 amino acids. The V gene's germline CDR1 is SGHTA and CDR2 FQGNSA. CDR3 bases: TGTGCCAGCAGCTTCAGGGGCCAGGCAGATACGCAGTATTTT. It yields the protein CASSFRGQADTQYF.

A single count supports this clone. The chain couples TRBV18 to TRBJ1-1; TRBD1 is a possible D gene (6 bases). Between the trimmed V and J ends, which lost 3 bases and 4 bases, there was a span of 9 bases. Germline CDR1 reads KGHSH; CDR2 reads LQKENI. This CDR3 has 13 residues. The CDR3 spells CASSPQGFTEAFF. The CDR3 DNA reads as TGTGCCAGCTCACCGCAGGGGTTCACTGAAGCTTTCTTT.

The J gene is TRBJ2-1, the V gene TRBV3-1 (or the pseudogene TRBV3-2); 8 positions agree with TRBD2. Germline CDR1 LGHDT, CDR2 YNNKEL (reference sequence). The CDR3 contains 17 residues. Trimming cost V 5 bases and J 9 bases; bases outside gene matches: 18. CDR3 DNA: TGTGCCAGCAGCGAAGTCCTTTCGACTAGCGAGGGCCTTGAGCAGTTCTTC. As protein: CASSEVLSTSEGLEQFF.

The rearrangement uses TRBV10-3 and TRBJ1-2; D is uncertain. The CDR3 extends over 13 amino acids. CDR1 is ENHRY and CDR2 is SYGVKD in the germline V gene. Trimming pared 3 bases from V and 8 bases from J, leaving 13 bases between. The DNA of the CDR3 is TGTGCCATCAGTGATTCCTCGCTACGGGGCTACACCTTC. Amino acid sequence: CAISDSSLRGYTF.

The table lists this clone with a count of one. V usage is TRBV20-1 and J usage is TRBJ2-3; 7 nucleotides line up with TRBD2. The CDR3 runs to 15 residues. Trimming removed 3 bases from V and 0 bases from J; junction bases left unmatched: 6. Germline values: CDR1 DFQATT, CDR2 SNEGSKA (reference sequence). CDR3 loop: CSASPSGASTDTQYF. The CDR3 nucleotides read TGCAGTGCTAGTCCTAGCGGAGCTAGCACAGATACGCAGTATTTT.

This rearrangement joins TRBV9 to TRBJ2-1, with TRBD2 matching over 13 bases. The CDR3 runs to 16 residues. Per the germline V gene, CDR1 is SGDLS and CDR2 is YYNGEE. V shed 3 bases, J shed 5 bases, and the junction held 5 bases outside the gene matches. In DNA, the CDR3 is TGTGCCAGCAGCGACCGGACTAGCGGGAGTCACAATGAGCAGTTCTTC. The encoded protein is CASSDRTSGSHNEQFF.

CDR3 loop: CASSLEGRDTQYF. DNA of the CDR3: TGTGCCAGCAGTTTAGAGGGGAGGGATACGCAGTATTTT. The chain combines TRBV28 with TRBJ2-3; maybe TRBD2 (6 bases). The V end lost 2 bases, the J end lost 6 bases, and 9 bases lay between the germline ends. The CDR3 sequence is 13 residues long. Germline-derived CDR1 and CDR2 are MDHEN and SYDVKM.

This clone was counted a few times. The chain couples TRBV6-5 to TRBJ1-2; D is perhaps TRBD1 (6 bases). The ends were cut back, 0 bases at V and 2 bases at J, with 13 bases in the middle. The germline V gene encodes CDR1 MNHEY and CDR2 SVGAGI. The CDR3 is made up of 16 amino acids. The CDR3 nucleotides are TGTGCCAGCAGTTACTCGAGGGCAGGGGACAACTATGGCTACACCTTC. Amino acid sequence: CASSYSRAGDNYGYTF.

V usage is TRBV11-3 and J usage is TRBJ2-1, with D unresolved. Looked up from germline, CDR1 is SGHNT and CDR2 is YENEEA. V dropped 5 bases and J dropped 0 bases, with 14 bases sitting between them. The CDR3 is made up of 16 amino acids. As DNA, the CDR3 is TGTGCCAGCAGCCGCCGTGCGAGTCGCTCCTACAATGAGCAGTTCTTC. Translating it yields CASSRRASRSYNEQFF.

As regards this clone: Germline is not matched at one junction end, which may reflect a read error. V gene TRBV7-7 combines with J gene TRBJ2-1; 8 bases map to TRBD1. Germline V CDR1 and CDR2: SSHAT, FNYEAQ (reference sequence). This CDR3 is built from 17 residues. In nucleotides, the CDR3 is TGTGCTAGCAGCTTACCCCGAGCGACAGGGGCCTACAATGAGCAGTTCTTC. As protein: CASSLPRATGAYNEQFF. Supplemented by reference TRBV7-7 and TRBJ2-1, the full variable domain reads GAGVSQSPRYKVTKRGQDVTLRCDPISSHATLYWYQQALGQGPEFLTYFNYEAQPDKSGLPSDRFSAERPEGSISTLTIQRTEQRDSAMYRCASSLPRATGAYNEQFFGPGTRLTVL.

V gene TRBV7-9 combines with J gene TRBJ2-7; 7 bases match TRBD1. With V trimmed by 5 bases and J by 6 bases, 13 bases remained unmatched. The germline V gene has CDR1 SEHNR and CDR2 FQNEAQ (reference sequence). There are 15 residues in the CDR3. CDR3 residues: CASSLVSRGKGEQYF. CDR3 sequence (DNA): TGTGCCAGCAGCCTAGTATCCAGGGGGAAGGGCGAGCAGTACTTC.

The V gene is TRBV30, the J gene TRBJ1-6; 8 nucleotides align to TRBD1. CDR1 GTSNPN and CDR2 SVGIG come from the germline V gene (reference sequence). The CDR3 has 14 amino acids. V trimming: 8 bases; J trimming: 11 bases; junction bases outside the gene matches: 14. The CDR3 DNA reads TGTGCCGTGACGAGGACAGGGTATGATGCACCCCTCCACTTT. Its protein is CAVTRTGYDAPLHF.

The chain uses TRBV10-3 and TRBJ2-1, with D perhaps matching TRBD2 (6 bases). The germline CDR1 and CDR2 sequences are ENHRY and SYGVKD. The CDR3 runs 16 residues. The V end lost 3 bases, the J end lost 3 bases, and 15 bases lay between the germline ends. The CDR3 protein is CAISEPGAGLYNEQFF. CDR3 DNA sequence: TGTGCCATCAGTGAACCGGGCGCGGGACTCTACAATGAGCAGTTCTTC.